Below, 5 T cell receptor beta chains from the same sample are listed, as sequenced in a study of response to subunit inactivated influenza vaccine. TCRdb ran MiXCR on the RT-PCR reads and lists one entry per CDR3 protein. The data contain around 850,000 distinct CDR3 sequences, about 18% of them singletons. Here the sequenced sample was PBMCs from blood, taken 4 to 6 days after vaccination. These receptors all come from a man aged 45 to 65 who received an inactivated influenza vaccine.

The CDR3 sequence: CASSSGAQNEQFF. The CDR3 DNA follows: TGCGCCAGCAGTTCGGGGGCCCAGAATGAGCAGTTCTTC. The chain employs TRBV5-1 and TRBJ2-1; D assignment may be TRBD1 or TRBD2 (6 bases each). V lost 5 bases and J 7 bases, leaving 13 bases between the germline ends. The CDR3 spans 13 residues. CDR1 is SGHRS, CDR2 YFSETQ, per germline.

Only a few counts were recorded for this clonotype. The rearrangement links TRBV11-2 to TRBJ2-7; the D is unclear. CDR3 size: 13 residues. V gave up 3 bases and J gave up 0 bases, with 6 bases separating them. CDR1 is SGHAT and CDR2 is FQNNGV in the germline V gene. The chain's CDR3 is CASSFPYSYEQYF. CDR3 in DNA: TGTGCCAGCAGCTTTCCTTACTCCTACGAGCAGTACTTC.

This clonotype was counted between two and nine times. This chain links TRBV12-3 or TRBV12-4 with TRBJ2-7, with a tentative D call TRBD2 (6 bases). Deletions cut 3 bases from V and 5 bases from J, with 11 bases between. The CDR3 runs to 13 residues. Written as DNA, the CDR3 is TGTGCCAGCAGTTTGGAGGGGAGTGACGAGCAGTACTTC. Protein product: CASSLEGSDEQYF.

The chain joins TRBV24-1 to TRBJ2-1; 11 bases fit TRBD2. Germline lookup yields CDR1 KGHDR and CDR2 SFDVKD. The V segment lost 3 bases and the J segment 9 bases; nucleotides outside the gene matches: 12. This CDR3 has 17 amino acids. The chain's CDR3 is CATSDIQTGTSGGEQFF. In DNA form, the CDR3 reads TGTGCCACCAGTGATATTCAGACCGGGACTAGCGGCGGTGAGCAGTTCTTC.

V is TRBV5-1 and J is TRBJ1-1; D may be TRBD1 (5 bases). CDR1 is SGHRS, CDR2 YFSETQ, per germline. Trimming removed 6 bases from V and 1 base from J, with 10 bases in between. There are 13 residues in the CDR3. The CDR3 nucleotides are TGCGCCAGCACCTGGGACGGGAACACTGAAGCTTTCTTT. Encoded protein: CASTWDGNTEAFF.